A single sample gave rise to the 20 T cell receptor beta chains below, sequenced in a study of blood T cell repertoires in COVID-19. Repertoires were generated with immunoSEQ multiplex PCR, while TCRdb's copy carries only in-frame clones and drops some. The sample shows a few hundred thousand clones, 88% of them seen only once. Sequencing was carried out using peripheral blood. The receptors shown here come from a young man with active or convalescent COVID-19.

The CDR3 region is CASSGGQAETQYF. Written as DNA, the CDR3 is TGTGCCAGCAGTGGGGGCCAGGCAGAGACCCAGTACTTC. This chain connects TRBV7-8 to TRBJ2-5; tentatively, D is TRBD1 (6 bases). The germline V gene encodes CDR1 SGHVS and CDR2 FQNEAQ. The CDR3 totals 13 residues. Trimming cost V 6 bases and J 4 bases, with 12 bases left between them.

The chain has TRBV5-3 and TRBJ1-2, with TRBD1 matching 10 bases. TRBV5-3 is given ORF status, its function remaining uncertain. Unmatched junction bases numbered 15, after V lost 5 bases and J lost 2 bases. The CDR3 consists of 18 residues. In nucleotides, the CDR3 is TGTGCCAGAAGGGAAAGGGACAGGGGAGGAAGGGAAAACTATGGCTACACCTTC. Translating it yields CARRERDRGGRENYGYTF.

This chain uses TRBV5-1 with TRBJ1-4, with 9 bases matching TRBD1. Germline V gives CDR1 SGHRS, CDR2 YFSETQ. Unmatched junction bases numbered 3, after V lost 3 bases and J lost 6 bases. The CDR3 runs to 14 residues. The CDR3 is CASSSGTGYEKLFF. The CDR3 coding sequence is TGCGCCAGCAGCTCCGGGACAGGGTATGAAAAACTGTTTTTT.

The rearrangement uses TRBV11-3 and TRBJ2-2, with 10 bases matching TRBD1. Germline V gene sequence: CDR1 SGHNT, CDR2 YENEEA. This CDR3 has 18 residues. The V gene end was trimmed by 1 base and the J gene end by 7 bases; junction bases not matched to a gene: 12. CDR3: CASSLGQGRDRGFGELFF. The CDR3 nucleotides are TGTGCCAGCAGCTTAGGTCAAGGTCGGGACAGGGGATTCGGGGAGCTGTTTTTT.

The chain links TRBV4-3 to TRBJ2-1; the match to TRBD1 covers 8 bases. V was clipped by 0 bases and J by 2 bases; unmatched bases: 9. The CDR3 runs to 18 residues. In germline, CDR1 is LGHNA, CDR2 YSLEER. CDR3 sequence (DNA): TGCGCCAGCAGCCAAGATAACATGCGGACAGGGCCCTACAATGAGCAGTTCTTC. Amino acids: CASSQDNMRTGPYNEQFF.

The rearrangement links TRBV6-5 to TRBJ1-2; D gene unclear. The V end lost 7 bases, the J end lost 10 bases, and 13 bases lay between the germline ends. CDR1 and CDR2 (germline): MNHEY, SVGAGI. This CDR3 has 11 residues. The CDR3 loop reads CASKAAGDYTF. The DNA for the CDR3 is TGTGCCAGCAAGGCAGCCGGGGACTACACCTTC.

The gene calls are TRBV27 and TRBJ2-5, with 8 bases that match TRBD1. There are 16 residues in the CDR3. In germline, CDR1 is MNHEY, CDR2 SMNVEV (reference sequence). Germline trimming cut 5 bases from V and 4 bases from J; bases unmatched to any gene: 12. The CDR3, as DNA: TGTGCCAGCAGTCCGAAACTCAGGGGGCTAGGAGAGACCCAGTACTTC. Its protein is CASSPKLRGLGETQYF.

The gene calls are TRBV9 and TRBJ2-2; 7 bases map to TRBD1. The CDR3 has 15 amino acids. The V gene end was trimmed by 1 base and the J gene end by 6 bases; junction bases not matched to a gene: 6. CDR1 is SGDLS, CDR2 YYNGEE, per germline. The CDR3 loop reads CASSVREGAAGELFF. The CDR3 coding sequence is TGTGCCAGCAGCGTACGAGAGGGGGCGGCCGGGGAGCTGTTTTTT.

The chain couples TRBV5-1 to TRBJ2-5; maybe TRBD2 (6 bases). Germline CDR1 reads SGHRS; CDR2 reads YFSETQ. The V end lost 1 base, the J end lost 2 bases, and 6 bases lay between the germline ends. This CDR3 is 13 amino acids long. The CDR3 sequence: CASSLRGQETQYF. DNA for the CDR3: TGCGCCAGCAGCTTGCGGGGGCAAGAGACCCAGTACTTC.

In regard to this clone: The same CDR3 arises from other DNA sequences in this sample as well. This sequence joins TRBV6-5 and TRBJ2-7; a possible D gene is TRBD2 (5 bases). Looked up from germline, CDR1 is MNHEY and CDR2 is SVGAGI. Trimming removed 6 bases from V and 3 bases from J, with 9 bases in between. The CDR3 spans 12 residues. For the CDR3, the DNA is TGTGCCAGCAGCCGACGGGGCTACGAGCAGTACTTC. Residues: CASSRRGYEQYF.

V is TRBV24-1 and J is TRBJ1-2; D ambiguous. CDR3 length: 16 residues. Germline CDR1 KGHDR, CDR2 SFDVKD. Trimming stripped 4 bases from V and 5 bases from J, with 19 bases between. The CDR3 DNA follows: TGTGCCACCAGTGAATCCATCGGGGTAGTGGGATATGGCTACACCTTC. Translated, it gives CATSESIGVVGYGYTF.

This sequence joins TRBV12-3 or TRBV12-4 and TRBJ1-1, with D unresolved. Trimming removed 1 base from V and 4 bases from J, with 7 bases in between. The CDR3 consists of 13 residues. Here the CDR3 DNA reads TGTGCCAGCAGTTTAGGGGGAGCCACTGAAGCTTTCTTT. Protein product: CASSLGGATEAFF.

The gene calls are TRBV5-4 and TRBJ1-4, with 10 nucleotides matching TRBD1. CDR1 and CDR2 (germline): SGHNT, YYREEE (reference sequence). CDR3 size: 16 residues. Trimming cost V 0 bases and J 4 bases; bases outside gene matches: 3. The CDR3 is CASSLGDRGFNEKLFF. CDR3 coding DNA: TGTGCCAGCAGCTTGGGGGACAGGGGTTTTAATGAAAAACTGTTTTTT.

J is TRBJ1-2 and V is TRBV6-4; TRBD1 is a possible D gene (6 bases). V dropped 4 bases and J dropped 5 bases, with 14 bases sitting between them. This CDR3 comprises 14 residues. CDR1 and CDR2 from the germline V gene are MRHNA and SNTAGT. The CDR3 spells CASSVTYRVYGYTF. The CDR3, as DNA: TGTGCCAGCAGTGTAACTTACAGGGTTTATGGCTACACCTTC.

The genes are TRBV25-1 and TRBJ1-2; 7 nucleotides agree with TRBD1. Germline CDR1 is MGHDK and CDR2 is SYGVNS. Unmatched junction bases numbered 9, after V lost 0 bases and J lost 5 bases. CDR3 length: 16 amino acids. CDR3 sequence (DNA): TGTGCCAGCAGTGAATATACAGGGGACAGTTCTTATGGCTACACCTTC. This sequence encodes CASSEYTGDSSYGYTF.

The rearrangement joins TRBV15 to TRBJ2-1; tentative D call: TRBD2 (7 bases). The V gene lost 0 bases and the J gene lost 5 bases, with 14 bases spanning the gap. The germline V gene has CDR1 LNHNV and CDR2 YYDKDF (reference sequence). This CDR3 contains 16 residues. The CDR3 protein is CATSRDRGAANNEQFF. CDR3 in DNA: TGTGCCACCAGCAGAGATCGGGGGGCCGCAAACAATGAGCAGTTCTTC.

V and J are TRBV24-1 and TRBJ1-5; 7 bases agree with TRBD1. J was trimmed by 2 bases and V by 2 bases; bases with no gene match: 8. The germline gives CDR1 KGHDR, CDR2 SFDVKD. CDR3 length: 17 amino acids. In nucleotides, the CDR3 is TGTGCCACCAGTGATTCACAGGGGCGAGCGCGCAATCAGCCCCAGCATTTT. It translates to CATSDSQGRARNQPQHF.

The rearrangement joins TRBV23-1 to TRBJ1-5; 10 bases are a match to TRBD1. TRBV23-1 is designated an ORF whose function remains uncertain. Unmatched junction bases numbered 8, after V lost 3 bases and J lost 3 bases. The CDR3 has 17 amino acids. The CDR3 spells CASSHGRQGADNQPQHF. DNA for the CDR3: TGCGCCAGCAGTCACGGAAGACAGGGGGCGGACAATCAGCCCCAGCATTTT.

The genes are TRBV11-2 and TRBJ1-4; possibly TRBD1 for D (5 bases). The CDR3 contains 15 residues. V lost 5 bases, J lost 5 bases, and 15 bases lay in between. Germline-derived CDR1 and CDR2 are SGHAT and FQNNGV. The CDR3 loop reads CASSAGVSPNEKLFF. CDR3 nucleotides: TGTGCCAGCAGCGCGGGGGTATCCCCAAATGAAAAACTGTTTTTT.

The genes are TRBV24-1 and TRBJ1-5, with D hard to call. Germline CDR1 and CDR2: KGHDR and SFDVKD. V was pared by 0 bases and J by 4 bases, with 6 bases between. This CDR3 region has 14 residues. In DNA form, the CDR3 reads TGTGCCACCAGTGATTTGAGTAGTAATCAGCCCCAGCATTTT. Its translation is CATSDLSSNQPQHF.